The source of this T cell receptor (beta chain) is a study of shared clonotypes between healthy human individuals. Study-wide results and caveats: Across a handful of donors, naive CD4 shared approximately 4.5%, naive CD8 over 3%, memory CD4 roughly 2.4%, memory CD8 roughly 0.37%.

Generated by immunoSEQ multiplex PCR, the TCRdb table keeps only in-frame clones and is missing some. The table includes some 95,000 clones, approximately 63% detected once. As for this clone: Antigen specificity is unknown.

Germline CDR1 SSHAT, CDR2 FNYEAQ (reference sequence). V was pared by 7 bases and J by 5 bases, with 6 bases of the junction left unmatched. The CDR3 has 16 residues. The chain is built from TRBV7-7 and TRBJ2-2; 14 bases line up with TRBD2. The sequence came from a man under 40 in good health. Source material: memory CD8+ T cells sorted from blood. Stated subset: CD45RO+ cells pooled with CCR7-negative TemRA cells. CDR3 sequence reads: CASTFGTSGSTGELFF. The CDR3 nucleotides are TGTGCCAGCACATTCGGGACTAGCGGGAGTACCGGGGAGCTGTTTTTT.